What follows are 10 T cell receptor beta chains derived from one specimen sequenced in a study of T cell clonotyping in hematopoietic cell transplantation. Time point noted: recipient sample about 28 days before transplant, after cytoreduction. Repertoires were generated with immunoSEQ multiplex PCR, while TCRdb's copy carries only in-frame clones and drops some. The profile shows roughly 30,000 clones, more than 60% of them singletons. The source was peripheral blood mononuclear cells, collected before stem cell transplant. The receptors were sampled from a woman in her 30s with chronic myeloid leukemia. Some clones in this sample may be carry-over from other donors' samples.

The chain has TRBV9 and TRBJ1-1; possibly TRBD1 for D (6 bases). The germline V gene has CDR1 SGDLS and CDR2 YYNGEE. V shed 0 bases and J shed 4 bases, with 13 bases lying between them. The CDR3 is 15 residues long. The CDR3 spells CASSVGQGRPTEAFF. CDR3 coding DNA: TGTGCCAGCAGCGTAGGTCAGGGGCGCCCCACTGAAGCTTTCTTT.

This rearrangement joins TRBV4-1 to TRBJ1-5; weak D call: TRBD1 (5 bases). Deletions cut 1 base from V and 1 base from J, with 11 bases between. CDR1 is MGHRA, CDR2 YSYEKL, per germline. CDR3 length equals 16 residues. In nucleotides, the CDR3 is TGCGCCAGCAGCCAAGGTCAGGGTTGGAGCAATCAGCCCCAGCATTTT. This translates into CASSQGQGWSNQPQHF.

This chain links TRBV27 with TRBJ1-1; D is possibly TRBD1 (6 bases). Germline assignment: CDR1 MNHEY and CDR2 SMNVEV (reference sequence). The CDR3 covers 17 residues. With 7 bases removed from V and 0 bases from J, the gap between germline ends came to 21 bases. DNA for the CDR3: TGTGCCAGCATGCCCGCAGGGAGAGGGGGGCTGAACACTGAAGCTTTCTTT. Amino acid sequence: CASMPAGRGGLNTEAFF.

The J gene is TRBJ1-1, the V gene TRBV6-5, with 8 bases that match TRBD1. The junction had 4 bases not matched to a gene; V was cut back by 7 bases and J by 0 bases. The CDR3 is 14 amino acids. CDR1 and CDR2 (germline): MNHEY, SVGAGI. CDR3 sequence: CASIKTGVNTEAFF. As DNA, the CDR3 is TGTGCCAGCATAAAGACAGGGGTGAACACTGAAGCTTTCTTT.

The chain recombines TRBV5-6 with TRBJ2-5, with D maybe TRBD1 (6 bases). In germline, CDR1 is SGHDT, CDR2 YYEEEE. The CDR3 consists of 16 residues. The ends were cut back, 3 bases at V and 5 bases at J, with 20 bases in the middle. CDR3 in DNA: TGTGCCAGCAGCTCGGACCGGGGACACCGAAGGGAGACCCAGTACTTC. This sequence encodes CASSSDRGHRRETQYF. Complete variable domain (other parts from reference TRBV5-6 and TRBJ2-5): DAGVTQSPTHLIKTRGQQVTLRCSPKSGHDTVSWYQQALGQGPQFIFQYYEEEERQRGNFPDRFSGHQFPNYSSELNVNALLLGDSALYLCASSSDRGHRRETQYFGPGTRLLVL.

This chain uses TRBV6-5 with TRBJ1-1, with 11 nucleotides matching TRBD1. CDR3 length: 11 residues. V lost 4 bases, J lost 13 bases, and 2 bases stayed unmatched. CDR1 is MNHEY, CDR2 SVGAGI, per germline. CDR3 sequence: CASSSGQGDFF. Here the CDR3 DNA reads TGTGCCAGCAGTTCGGGACAGGGGGATTTCTTT.

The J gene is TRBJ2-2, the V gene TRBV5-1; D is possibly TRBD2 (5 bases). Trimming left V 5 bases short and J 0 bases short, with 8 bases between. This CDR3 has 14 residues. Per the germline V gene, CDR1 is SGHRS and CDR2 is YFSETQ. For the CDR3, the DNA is TGCGCCAGCAGTCGGGAAACGAACACCGGGGAGCTGTTTTTT. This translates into CASSRETNTGELFF.

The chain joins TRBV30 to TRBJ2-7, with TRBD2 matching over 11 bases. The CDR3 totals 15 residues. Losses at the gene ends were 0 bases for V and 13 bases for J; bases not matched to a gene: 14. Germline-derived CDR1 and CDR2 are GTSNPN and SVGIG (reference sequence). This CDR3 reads CAWSVVSTSGVSRYF. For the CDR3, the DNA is TGTGCCTGGAGTGTAGTGTCGACTAGCGGGGTGAGCCGATACTTC.

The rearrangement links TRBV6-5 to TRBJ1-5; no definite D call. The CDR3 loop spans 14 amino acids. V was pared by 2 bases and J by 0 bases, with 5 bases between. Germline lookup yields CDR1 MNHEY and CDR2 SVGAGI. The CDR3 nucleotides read TGTGCCAGCAGTTACAAAGTTAGCAATCAGCCCCAGCATTTT. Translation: CASSYKVSNQPQHF.

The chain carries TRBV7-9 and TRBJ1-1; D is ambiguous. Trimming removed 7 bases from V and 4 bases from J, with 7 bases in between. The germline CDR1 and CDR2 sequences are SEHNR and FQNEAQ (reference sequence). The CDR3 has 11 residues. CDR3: CASNFGTEAFF. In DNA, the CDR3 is TGTGCCAGCAACTTTGGCACTGAAGCTTTCTTT.